The clone carrying this T cell receptor beta chain was observed many times. Its antigen is still unknown. V lost 0 bases and J 3 bases, leaving 10 bases between the germline ends. CDR1 and CDR2 (germline): SEHNR, FQNEAQ (reference sequence). The CDR3 is 15 residues long. Study observations and caveats: Tumor Tregs overlapped most with tumor, then blood, naive CD4+ cells. Larger-cohort validation covered only one TCR beta V-J rearrangement.

Treg sorting used a CD4+CD25+CD127-/low gate. Semi-nested PCR with Nested Universal Primer A followed constant-region reverse priming of full-length variable regions. TCRdb re-analysed the 5' RACE reads in MiXCR, keeping a single row per CDR3 protein. The table lists some 44,000 distinct CDR3 sequences, under 25% of them singletons. Input material: Tregs sorted from blood. The origin of this receptor is a female donor with breast cancer. The rearrangement uses TRBV7-9 and TRBJ2-3; a possible D gene is TRBD2 (5 bases). CDR3 protein: CASSLAGRVTDTQYF. As DNA, the CDR3 is TGTGCCAGCAGCTTAGCAGGGAGAGTGACAGATACGCAGTATTTT.